This T cell receptor (beta chain) stems from a study of blood T cell repertoires in COVID-19. The wider study: Material from acute and convalescent COVID-19 was sourced from the United States, Italy and Spain. T cells, B-cell-depleted T cells, or PBMCs supplied cDNA or gDNA.

The germline gives CDR1 ENHRY, CDR2 SYGVKD. The CDR3 is made up of 18 amino acids. After removal of 3 bases from V and 0 bases from J, the junction contained 8 bases not matched to a gene. Source study methods: Nucleated cell counts were estimated from reference gene primer amplification. Repertoires were generated with immunoSEQ multiplex PCR, while TCRdb's copy carries only in-frame clones and drops some. D and trimming were read from the DNA, whereas the V and J calls and clone size are those reported in that table. The sample has 200,000 or so clones; roughly 80% are singletons. The clonotype originates from a human donor in a cohort sampled during active COVID-19. This chain uses TRBV10-3 with TRBJ2-1; 10 bases are shared with TRBD2. The sample comprised peripheral blood. The DNA of the CDR3 is TGTGCCATCAGTGATAGGGCAACTAGCGGGAACTCCTACAATGAGCAGTTCTTC. Amino acids: CAISDRATSGNSYNEQFF.